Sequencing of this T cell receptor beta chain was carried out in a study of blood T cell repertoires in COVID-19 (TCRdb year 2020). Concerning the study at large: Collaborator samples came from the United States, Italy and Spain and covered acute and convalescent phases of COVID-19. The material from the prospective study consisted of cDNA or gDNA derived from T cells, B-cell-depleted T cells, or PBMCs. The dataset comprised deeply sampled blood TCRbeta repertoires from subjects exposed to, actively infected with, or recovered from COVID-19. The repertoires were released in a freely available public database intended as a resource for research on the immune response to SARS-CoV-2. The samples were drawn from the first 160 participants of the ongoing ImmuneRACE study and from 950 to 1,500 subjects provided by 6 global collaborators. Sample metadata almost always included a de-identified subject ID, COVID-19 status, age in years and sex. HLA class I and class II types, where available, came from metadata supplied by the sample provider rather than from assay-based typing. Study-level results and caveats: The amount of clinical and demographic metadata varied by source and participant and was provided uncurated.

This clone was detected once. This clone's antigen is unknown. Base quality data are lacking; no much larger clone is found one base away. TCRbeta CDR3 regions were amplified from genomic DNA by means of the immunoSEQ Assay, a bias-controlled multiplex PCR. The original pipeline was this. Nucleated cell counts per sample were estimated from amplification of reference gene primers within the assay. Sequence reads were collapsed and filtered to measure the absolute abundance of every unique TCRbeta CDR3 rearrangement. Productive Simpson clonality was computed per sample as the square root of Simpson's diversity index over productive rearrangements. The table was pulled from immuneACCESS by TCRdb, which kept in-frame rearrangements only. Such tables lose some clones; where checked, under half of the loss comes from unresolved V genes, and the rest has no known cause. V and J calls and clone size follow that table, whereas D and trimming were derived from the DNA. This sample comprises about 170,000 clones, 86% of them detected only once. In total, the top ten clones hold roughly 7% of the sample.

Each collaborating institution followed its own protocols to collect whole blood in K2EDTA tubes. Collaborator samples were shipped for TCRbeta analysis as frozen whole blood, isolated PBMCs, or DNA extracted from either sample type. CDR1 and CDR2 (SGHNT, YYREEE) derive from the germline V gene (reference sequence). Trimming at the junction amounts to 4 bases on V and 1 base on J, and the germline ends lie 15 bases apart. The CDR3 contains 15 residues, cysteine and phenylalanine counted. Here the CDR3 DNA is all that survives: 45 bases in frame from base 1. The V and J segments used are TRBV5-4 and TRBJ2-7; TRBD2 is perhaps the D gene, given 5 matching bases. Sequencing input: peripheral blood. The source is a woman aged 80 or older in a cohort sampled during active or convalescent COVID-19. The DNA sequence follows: TGTGCCAGCAGCCGGCCTAGCCCCCCATCCTACGAGCAGTACTTC. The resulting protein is CASSRPSPPSYEQYF.